One sample yielded the 29 T cell receptor beta chains listed below, sequenced in a study of radiation and T cells in renal cell carcinoma. The time point: baseline pretreatment blood. The treatment was: 15 Gy SBRT to primary tumor, nephrectomy 4 weeks later. The table came from immunoSEQ multiplex PCR; TCRdb's copy has only in-frame clones and leaves some out. In the table there are approximately 100,000 clones, around nine tenths of which are singletons. The source was blood, collected from a patient whose treatment included radiotherapy and nephrectomy. The receptors were sampled from a middle-aged man with renal cell carcinoma.

CDR3 protein: CASSERGGGTYNEQFF. The CDR3 DNA is TGTGCCAGCAGTGAACGAGGGGGGGGGACCTACAATGAGCAGTTCTTC. The chain has TRBV6-1 and TRBJ2-1, with a weak D call TRBD2 (7 bases). Trimming left V 2 bases short and J 2 bases short, with 13 bases between. This CDR3 has 16 amino acids. Germline CDR1 is MNHNS and CDR2 is SASEGT.

The V gene is TRBV10-1, the J gene TRBJ2-2; 14 positions match TRBD2. The V and J ends lost 4 bases and 7 bases, in that order; junction bases with no gene match: 5. The CDR3 has 16 amino acids. Germline CDR1 and CDR2: WNHNN and SYGVQD (reference sequence). The CDR3 DNA follows: TGCGCCAGCAGTGGGGGACTAGCGGGAGCGAGCGGGGAGCTGTTTTTT. Protein sequence: CASSGGLAGASGELFF.

The chain recombines TRBV30 with TRBJ2-5; D gene unclear. TRBJ2-7 explains the end of the DNA better; the J call may be wrong. The CDR3 totals 13 residues. Germline V gene sequence: CDR1 GTSNPN, CDR2 SVGIG (reference sequence). The CDR3 loop reads CAWSELFSYEQYF. The CDR3 nucleotides read TGTGCCTGGAGTGAACTATTCTCCTACGAGCAGTACTTC.

Notes on this clone: A read error may account for a junction end that differs from germline. The sample holds other DNA sequences that translate to the same CDR3. The CDR3 nucleotides read TGCGCCAGCAGCTTGCCTGGGAACACCATATATTTT. It yields the protein CASSLPGNTIYF. The rearrangement links TRBV5-1 to TRBJ1-3; D ambiguous. CDR3 length: 12 amino acids. CDR1 is SGHRS and CDR2 is YFSETQ in the germline V gene.

The chain has TRBV21-1 and TRBJ2-2. TRBV21-1 is a pseudogene segment. This CDR3 comprises 15 residues. The chain's CDR3 is CASSKTPGAIGELFF. CDR3 coding DNA: TGTGCCAGCAGCAAAACCCCCGGGGCTATCGGGGAGCTGTTTTTT.

The chain carries TRBV30 and TRBJ1-2; D gene ambiguous. The germline CDR1 and CDR2 sequences are GTSNPN and SVGIG (reference sequence). V was shortened by 4 bases and J by 2 bases, with 8 bases between the two germline ends. This CDR3 has 12 amino acids. CDR3: CAWNDGNYGYTF. Here the CDR3 DNA reads TGTGCCTGGAATGACGGCAACTATGGCTACACCTTC.

The gene calls are TRBV7-9 and TRBJ1-2; no reliable D call. Germline V CDR1 and CDR2: SEHNR, FQNEAQ (reference sequence). The CDR3 has 13 amino acids. V dropped 0 bases and J dropped 3 bases, with 5 bases sitting between them. DNA for the CDR3: TGTGCCAGCAGCTTAGCCCAGGACTATGGCTACACCTTC. Protein: CASSLAQDYGYTF.

This clone was detected once. The CDR3 region is CASSSPGAGREQYF. CDR3 nucleotide sequence: TGTGCCAGCAGTTCCCCCGGGGCCGGTCGCGAGCAGTACTTC. This sequence joins TRBV27 and TRBJ2-7; D is perhaps TRBD1 or TRBD2 (5 bases each). Deletions cut 4 bases from V and 6 bases from J, with 16 bases between. CDR3 size: 14 residues. Germline CDR1 is MNHEY and CDR2 is SMNVEV (reference sequence).

The chain combines TRBV7-2 with TRBJ2-5; no firm D call. This CDR3 has 15 residues. V was cut by 5 bases and J by 0 bases, with 13 bases left in between. CDR1 and CDR2 (germline): SGHTA, FQGNSA. The CDR3 loop is CASSRRGRDQETQYF. For the CDR3, the DNA is TGTGCCAGCAGCCGTCGCGGTAGAGACCAAGAGACCCAGTACTTC.

The chain joins TRBV18 to TRBJ2-1, with 7 positions matching TRBD2. The CDR3 is made up of 16 amino acids. Germline CDR1 and CDR2: KGHSH and LQKENI. After removal of 0 bases from V and 7 bases from J, the junction contained 9 bases not matched to a gene. The CDR3 sequence: CASSPPSLTGGNEQFF. For the CDR3, the DNA is TGTGCCAGCTCACCACCGTCTTTAACGGGAGGAAATGAGCAGTTCTTC.

The genes are TRBV29-1 and TRBJ1-2; D gene ambiguous. V lost 2 bases and J 5 bases, leaving 9 bases between the germline ends. Germline values: CDR1 SQVTM, CDR2 ANQGSEA. The CDR3 has 12 residues. CDR3 loop: CSVETAIYGYTF. The CDR3 nucleotides read TGCAGCGTTGAAACGGCAATTTATGGCTACACCTTC.

J is TRBJ2-5 and V is TRBV5-1, with 9 bases that match TRBD1. Germline V gene sequence: CDR1 SGHRS, CDR2 YFSETQ. V was pared by 6 bases and J by 4 bases, with 7 bases of the junction left unmatched. The CDR3 has 14 amino acids. The chain's CDR3 is CASTSGQGSETQYF. For the CDR3, the DNA is TGCGCCAGCACTTCTGGACAGGGGTCAGAGACCCAGTACTTC.

The rearrangement joins TRBV12-5 to TRBJ2-3, with 8 bases matching TRBD2. Germline V CDR1 and CDR2: LGHNT, FRNRAP. V lost 6 bases to trimming and J lost 3 bases; unmatched junction nucleotides: 2. The CDR3 sequence is 13 residues long. CDR3 sequence: CASGASGTDTQYF. The CDR3 bases are TGTGCTAGTGGGGCTAGCGGGACAGATACGCAGTATTTT.

This clone was observed once. The chain uses TRBV5-4 and TRBJ2-1; the match to TRBD2 covers 10 bases. With V trimmed by 6 bases and J by 8 bases, 17 bases remained unmatched. This CDR3 spans 17 amino acids. Per germline, CDR1 SGHNT and CDR2 YYREEE (reference sequence). The CDR3 protein is CASTNGLAGGPGYEQFF. The DNA of the CDR3 is TGTGCCAGCACTAATGGGTTAGCGGGGGGCCCGGGGTATGAGCAGTTCTTC.

This rearrangement joins TRBV5-4 to TRBJ2-4; 13 nucleotides agree with TRBD2. Germline trimming cut 4 bases from V and 5 bases from J; bases unmatched to any gene: 9. Germline CDR1 reads SGHNT; CDR2 reads YYREEE (reference sequence). This CDR3 contains 17 residues. The CDR3 DNA is TGTGCCAGCAGCGCCCCTCCCGGGACTAGCGGGGAAAACATTCAGTACTTC. Its translation: CASSAPPGTSGENIQYF.

The chain couples TRBV30 to TRBJ2-7; possible D gene TRBD1, 5 bases. CDR1 and CDR2 (germline): GTSNPN, SVGIG (reference sequence). The V end was cut by 0 bases, the J end by 5 bases, with 8 bases between. The CDR3 runs to 12 residues. The chain's CDR3 is CAWSVVGHEQYF. The CDR3 nucleotides are TGTGCCTGGAGTGTTGTGGGGCACGAGCAGTACTTC.

The chain employs TRBV7-2 and TRBJ2-3, with 11 bases matching TRBD2. The V gene end was trimmed by 1 base and the J gene end by 6 bases; junction bases not matched to a gene: 3. The CDR3 extends over 15 amino acids. From germline, CDR1 is SGHTA and CDR2 FQGNSA. The CDR3 region has the DNA TGTGCCAGCAGCTTAGTAGCGGGGGGGCTGGATACGCAGTATTTT. Its protein product is CASSLVAGGLDTQYF.

V usage is TRBV11-2 and J usage is TRBJ2-2; D uncertain. V lost 2 bases to trimming and J lost 6 bases, with 7 bases between them. CDR1 is SGHAT, CDR2 FQNNGV, per germline. The CDR3 contains 13 residues. The CDR3 is CASSLSTAGELFF. The CDR3 coding sequence is TGTGCCAGCAGCTTATCGACGGCCGGGGAGCTGTTTTTT.

The chain joins TRBV6-1 to TRBJ1-3; no firm D call. This CDR3 has 13 residues. V was pared by 1 base and J by 7 bases, with 8 bases between. Germline V gene lookup returns CDR1 MNHNS and CDR2 SASEGT. In DNA, the CDR3 is TGTGCCAGCAGTGAAGGAGGGTGGAACACCATATATTTT. Its translation: CASSEGGWNTIYF.

V gene TRBV5-1 combines with J gene TRBJ1-2; D ambiguous. The CDR3 has 13 residues. Germline V gives CDR1 SGHRS, CDR2 YFSETQ. The V end was cut by 0 bases, the J end by 1 base, with 4 bases between. The CDR3 sequence is CASSLDINYGYTF. The CDR3 DNA sequence: TGCGCCAGCAGCTTGGACATTAACTATGGCTACACCTTC.

The chain uses TRBV7-3 and TRBJ1-1; 9 positions agree with TRBD1. The J segment lost 5 bases and the V segment lost 5 bases, leaving 12 bases of the junction unmatched. The CDR3 has 16 residues. Germline CDR1 SGHTA, CDR2 FQGTGA. DNA of the CDR3: TGTGCCAGCAGCCCCCATGCACAGGGGGCCGGGACTGAAGCTTTCTTT. The encoded protein is CASSPHAQGAGTEAFF. Full variable domain (outside the CDR3, taken from reference TRBV7-3 and TRBJ1-1): GAGVSQTPSNKVTEKGKYVELRCDPISGHTALYWYRQSLGQGPEFLIYFQGTGAADDSGLPNDRFFAVRPEGSVSTLKIQRTERGDSAVYLCASSPHAQGAGTEAFFGQGTRLTVV.

The chain recombines TRBV14 with TRBJ2-5; D is uncertain. This CDR3 is built from 14 residues. Germline CDR1 and CDR2: SGHDN and FVKESK. Trimming removed 4 bases at V and 1 base at J, with 10 bases between. CDR3 in DNA: TGTGCCAGCAGCCGCGAGCCTTTCCAAGAGACCCAGTACTTC. Translating it yields CASSREPFQETQYF.

The table lists this clone with many counts. V gene TRBV5-4 combines with J gene TRBJ1-1; TRBD1 matches 9 bases. V shed 4 bases, J shed 3 bases, and the junction held 7 bases outside the gene matches. The length of the CDR3 is 15 residues. Germline values: CDR1 SGHNT, CDR2 YYREEE (reference sequence). For the CDR3, the DNA is TGTGCCAGCAGCCCCGGATGGACAGGGGACACTGAAGCTTTCTTT. As protein: CASSPGWTGDTEAFF.

The CDR3 spells CASTIGDRNTGELFF. CDR3 nucleotides: TGTGCCAGTACCATCGGGGACAGGAACACCGGGGAGCTGTTTTTT. The chain has TRBV19 and TRBJ2-2, with 7 bases lining up with TRBD1. Trimming took 7 bases from V and 1 from J; bases not matched to a gene: 6. Germline CDR1 LNHDA, CDR2 SQIVND (reference sequence). CDR3 size: 15 residues.

The chain has TRBV11-2 and TRBJ1-1, with D hard to call. Germline-derived CDR1 and CDR2 are SGHAT and FQNNGV. The CDR3 is made up of 12 amino acids. V was pared by 2 bases and J by 6 bases, with 7 bases between. In DNA, the CDR3 is TGTGCCAGCAGCTTACAGTTTTCTGAAGCTTTCTTT. Encoded protein: CASSLQFSEAFF.

This clone appeared a single time. This chain uses TRBV4-1 with TRBJ1-2; D ambiguous. CDR3 length: 13 residues. From germline, CDR1 is MGHRA and CDR2 YSYEKL. Trimming cost V 1 base and J 5 bases, with 8 bases left between them. The CDR3 region has the DNA TGCGCCAGCAGCCAAGGAGAGACGTATGGCTACACCTTC. It codes for CASSQGETYGYTF.

This clone was recorded a few times. This sequence joins TRBV6-6 and TRBJ1-4, with TRBD1 matching over 7 bases. Trimming removed 6 bases from V and 4 bases from J; junction bases left unmatched: 8. Germline V gives CDR1 MNHNY, CDR2 SVGAGI (reference sequence). CDR3 size: 15 residues. The DNA for the CDR3 is TGTGCCAGCAGCCCCCCGGGACAGCTTAATGAAAAACTGTTTTTT. Translation: CASSPPGQLNEKLFF.

This sequence joins TRBV9 and TRBJ2-1; TRBD1 agrees at 7 bases. Per germline, CDR1 SGDLS and CDR2 YYNGEE. After removal of 3 bases from V and 6 bases from J, the junction contained 12 bases not matched to a gene. The CDR3 has 16 residues. CDR3: CASSGSTGSFPNEQFF. CDR3 nucleotide sequence: TGTGCCAGCAGCGGGTCGACAGGGAGCTTCCCCAATGAGCAGTTCTTC. The entire variable domain, with the rest obtained from reference TRBV9 and TRBJ2-1, is as follows: DSGVTQTPKHLITATGQRVTLRCSPRSGDLSVYWYQQSLDQGLQFLIQYYNGEERAKGNILERFSAQQFPDLHSELNLSSLELGDSALYFCASSGSTGSFPNEQFFGPGTRLTVL.

Concerning this clone itself: At one end the junction does not follow the germline gene, possibly because of a read error. The chain uses TRBV6-6 and TRBJ1-3; D gene uncertain. CDR1 is MNHNY, CDR2 SVGAGI, per germline (reference sequence). The CDR3 has 12 residues. The CDR3 is CASSDSGNTIYF. As DNA, the CDR3 is TGTGCCAGCAGTGACTCTGGAAACACCATATATTTT.